This entry lists 29 T cell receptor beta chains sequenced from one sample in a study of blood T cell repertoires in COVID-19. TCRdb keeps only in-frame clones here, not all; method: immunoSEQ multiplex PCR. Among 81,000 or so clones, 85% to 95% were seen once, and the ten largest hold 6.3%. The source material was peripheral blood. The receptors were sampled from a woman aged 55-69 years with active COVID-19.

The rearrangement uses TRBV27 and TRBJ2-5; TRBD1 aligns across 8 bases. CDR1 is MNHEY and CDR2 is SMNVEV in the germline V gene (reference sequence). This CDR3 has 18 residues. V shed 0 bases, J shed 4 bases, and the junction held 13 bases outside the gene matches. CDR3 protein: CASSLSPPRQGRRETQYF. The CDR3 bases are TGTGCCAGCAGTTTATCCCCCCCCCGACAGGGGAGACGAGAGACCCAGTACTTC.

The genes are TRBV15 and TRBJ2-7; TRBD2 aligns across 12 bases. CDR3 length equals 15 residues. Trimming cost V 4 bases and J 3 bases; bases outside gene matches: 4. CDR1 and CDR2 from the germline V gene are LNHNV and YYDKDF (reference sequence). CDR3 DNA: TGTGCCACCAGCATCGGACTAGCGGGAAGCTACGAGCAGTACTTC. Protein sequence: CATSIGLAGSYEQYF.

This chain uses TRBV20-1 with TRBJ1-4; D call uncertain. The CDR3 is 13 amino acids. Trimming removed 3 bases from V and 4 bases from J, with 9 bases in between. In germline, CDR1 is DFQATT, CDR2 SNEGSKA (reference sequence). The CDR3 sequence is CSASARFNEKLFF. The CDR3 DNA reads as TGCAGTGCTAGTGCCAGGTTTAATGAAAAACTGTTTTTT.

This rearrangement joins TRBV5-1 to TRBJ1-2; D not certain. Trimming shortened V by 4 bases and J by 3 bases, and 19 bases separated the two germline ends. The V gene's germline CDR1 is SGHRS and CDR2 YFSETQ. This CDR3 comprises 16 residues. The CDR3 loop is CASSPREPRADYGYTF. The CDR3 DNA reads TGCGCCAGCAGCCCTAGGGAGCCGCGGGCCGACTATGGCTACACCTTC.

The chain is built from TRBV14 and TRBJ1-1; maybe TRBD1 (5 bases). V gave up 4 bases and J gave up 5 bases, with 20 bases separating them. The CDR3 has 16 residues. Germline lookup yields CDR1 SGHDN and CDR2 FVKESK. The CDR3 loop is CASSPLPMAGRTEAFF. The CDR3 bases are TGTGCCAGCAGCCCTCTCCCGATGGCAGGGAGGACTGAAGCTTTCTTT.

This chain joins TRBV7-8 and TRBJ2-3; D gene uncertain. V lost 2 bases to trimming and J lost 2 bases, with 8 bases between them. Germline V gives CDR1 SGHVS, CDR2 FQNEAQ. The CDR3 spans 14 residues. CDR3 in amino acids: CASSLFGTTDTQYF. Here the CDR3 DNA reads TGTGCCAGCAGCTTATTTGGCACCACAGATACGCAGTATTTT.

To note about this clone: A junction end diverges from the germline sequence, so it may reflect a read error. The chain joins TRBV11-3 to TRBJ1-1; D is uncertain. CDR1 is SGHNT and CDR2 is YENEEA in the germline V gene. This CDR3 has 13 amino acids. CDR3 sequence (DNA): TGTGCCAGCCTAGAGAACATGAACACTGAAACTTTCTTT. Its protein is CASLENMNTETFF. Looking up the rest from reference TRBV11-3 and TRBJ1-1 gives the full variable domain: EAGVVQSPRYKIIEKKQPVAFWCNPISGHNTLYWYLQNLGQGPELLIRYENEEAVDDSQLPKDRFSAERLKGVDSTLKIQPAELGDSAVYLCASLENMNTETFFGQGTRLTVV.

The V call is TRBV9, the J call TRBJ2-5, with D possibly TRBD1 on 6 matching bases. The CDR3 is 14 residues long. The germline V and J ends were trimmed by 3 bases and 5 bases, with 14 bases remaining between them. CDR1 SGDLS and CDR2 YYNGEE come from the germline V gene. CDR3 amino acids: CASSDTGQSETQYF. The CDR3 DNA follows: TGTGCCAGCAGCGATACAGGGCAATCGGAGACCCAGTACTTC.

V and J are TRBV5-4 and TRBJ2-7; 12 bases align to TRBD2. V shed 4 bases, J shed 4 bases, and the junction held 9 bases outside the gene matches. The CDR3 has 16 residues. Germline values: CDR1 SGHNT, CDR2 YYREEE (reference sequence). Written as DNA, the CDR3 is TGTGCCAGCAGCCCCAGCGCTAGCGGGGGGGGATACGAGCAGTACTTC. Encoded protein: CASSPSASGGGYEQYF.

This clone occurred once. J is TRBJ2-1 and V is TRBV19; 10 bases line up with TRBD2. Germline V gene sequence: CDR1 LNHDA, CDR2 SQIVND (reference sequence). CDR3 length: 15 residues. V lost 5 bases, J lost 4 bases, and 5 bases stayed unmatched. CDR3 DNA sequence: TGTGCCAGTAGTGTTAGCGGGGGGCTTTACAATGAGCAGTTCTTC. It specifies CASSVSGGLYNEQFF. The whole variable domain, remainder taken from reference TRBV19 and TRBJ2-1, is DGGITQSPKYLFRKEGQNVTLSCEQNLNHDAMYWYRQDPGQGLRLIYYSQIVNDFQKGDIAEGYSVSREKKESFPLTVTSAQKNPTAFYLCASSVSGGLYNEQFFGPGTRLTVL.

CDR3 residues: CASSYRRTGGTDEQYF. The CDR3 coding sequence is TGTGCCAGCAGTTACCGGCGGACAGGGGGCACCGACGAGCAGTACTTC. The rearrangement uses TRBV6-5 and TRBJ2-7; the match to TRBD1 covers 11 bases. The CDR3 extends over 16 amino acids. V shed 2 bases, J shed 5 bases, and the junction held 8 bases outside the gene matches. Germline assignment: CDR1 MNHEY and CDR2 SVGAGI.

The rearrangement uses TRBV21-1 and TRBJ2-1; no DNA check was done on the table's D call, TRBD2. TRBV21-1 corresponds to a pseudogene. The CDR3 contains 14 residues. The CDR3 loop reads CASSKVRPSAEQFF. The CDR3 DNA sequence: TGTGCCAGCAGCAAAGTTAGGCCTAGCGCTGAGCAGTTCTTC.

This chain joins TRBV3-1 (or the pseudogene TRBV3-2) and TRBJ2-7, with a weak D call TRBD1 (6 bases). Germline V gives CDR1 LGHDT, CDR2 YNNKEL (reference sequence). Trimming shortened V by 3 bases and J by 4 bases, and 22 bases separated the two germline ends. CDR3 length: 17 residues. The CDR3 loop is CASSHSVRDTGKYEQYF. DNA for the CDR3: TGTGCCAGCAGCCACTCGGTCCGGGACACAGGAAAGTACGAGCAGTACTTC.

The rearrangement joins TRBV2 to TRBJ1-4; perhaps TRBD1 as D (6 bases). CDR3 size: 16 residues. Germline-derived CDR1 and CDR2 are SNHLY and FYNNEI. The V end lost 1 base, the J end lost 0 bases, and 9 bases lay between the germline ends. CDR3 sequence (DNA): TGTGCCAGCAGTGAAGGACAGGATCCAACTAATGAAAAACTGTTTTTT. Amino acids: CASSEGQDPTNEKLFF.

CDR3 bases: TGTGCCTGGAGTGTAGGAGGGGCGAGCTACGAGCAGTACTTC. Translating gives CAWSVGGASYEQYF. This sequence joins TRBV30 and TRBJ2-7, with a tentative D call TRBD2 (6 bases). V lost 0 bases and J 3 bases, leaving 12 bases between the germline ends. CDR1 is GTSNPN and CDR2 is SVGIG in the germline V gene (reference sequence). This CDR3 region has 14 residues.

In this sample, this clone turned up once. J is TRBJ1-1 and V is TRBV19; 7 nucleotides line up with TRBD1. The junction had 9 bases not matched to a gene; V was cut back by 7 bases and J by 4 bases. The CDR3 length is 14 residues. Germline values: CDR1 LNHDA, CDR2 SQIVND (reference sequence). As DNA, the CDR3 is TGTGCCAGTACCACCGACAGGGCCTCCACTGAAGCTTTCTTT. It specifies CASTTDRASTEAFF.

This rearrangement joins TRBV28 to TRBJ2-2; no clear D. The germline CDR1 and CDR2 sequences are MDHEN and SYDVKM. V shed 5 bases and J shed 4 bases, with 5 bases lying between them. This CDR3 is 12 amino acids long. The CDR3 sequence is CASSQVTGELFF. The DNA for the CDR3 is TGTGCCAGCAGTCAGGTCACCGGGGAGCTGTTTTTT.

The chain carries TRBV25-1 and TRBJ1-2; 7 positions agree with TRBD1. CDR1 and CDR2 (germline): MGHDK, SYGVNS. The CDR3 runs to 17 residues. Unmatched junction bases numbered 17, after V lost 6 bases and J lost 4 bases. CDR3 nucleotide sequence: TGTGCCAGCAGACAGAGCGGAGTGACAGGGTTGGGCTATGGCTACACCTTC. Its protein is CASRQSGVTGLGYGYTF.

The chain joins TRBV6-2 or TRBV6-3 to TRBJ1-3; D not resolved. This CDR3 spans 13 amino acids. The V gene lost 4 bases and the J gene lost 3 bases, with 7 bases spanning the gap. Germline V lookup: CDR1 MNHEY, CDR2 SVGEGT. In nucleotides, the CDR3 is TGTGCCAGCAGTTCAGCGGGTGGAAACACCATATATTTT. Residues: CASSSAGGNTIYF.

V and J are TRBV2 and TRBJ1-3; 11 nucleotides match TRBD1. The CDR3 runs 17 residues. Trimming removed 6 bases from V and 0 bases from J; junction bases left unmatched: 7. Germline CDR1 is SNHLY and CDR2 is FYNNEI. Here the CDR3 DNA reads TGTGCCAGCAGCGCTCTGGGGACAGGGGGCTCTGGAAACACCATATATTTT. Encoded protein: CASSALGTGGSGNTIYF.

The rearrangement joins TRBV18 to TRBJ1-1; TRBD1 is a possible D gene (6 bases). Germline CDR1 and CDR2: KGHSH and LQKENI. This CDR3 comprises 15 residues. Trimming removed 6 bases from V and 0 bases from J, with 14 bases in between. The CDR3 region has the DNA TGTGCCAGCTCGTCAGCGGGACAAATGAACACTGAAGCTTTCTTT. It encodes CASSSAGQMNTEAFF.

The V gene is TRBV5-4, the J gene TRBJ1-1; no clear D gene. This CDR3 contains 14 residues. Germline lookup yields CDR1 SGHNT and CDR2 YYREEE (reference sequence). Trimming removed 0 bases from V and 1 base from J, with 7 bases in between. CDR3 nucleotides: TGTGCCAGCAGCTTGGGGGCAGAGAACACTGAAGCTTTCTTT. Translation gives CASSLGAENTEAFF.

The count of this clone is one. The chain joins TRBV11-3 to TRBJ2-1; TRBD1 agrees at 9 bases. Germline V gene data show CDR1 as SGHNT and CDR2 as YENEEA. This CDR3 contains 18 residues. The V segment lost 0 bases and the J segment 0 bases; nucleotides outside the gene matches: 6. CDR3 DNA sequence: TGTGCCAGCAGCTTAGAGGGGGACAGGGTCTACTCCTACAATGAGCAGTTCTTC. Translating gives CASSLEGDRVYSYNEQFF.

This clone appeared a single time. The chain carries TRBV14 and TRBJ2-5; TRBD1 is a possible D gene (5 bases). V lost 0 bases and J 7 bases, leaving 6 bases between the germline ends. Germline V gene lookup returns CDR1 SGHDN and CDR2 FVKESK. This CDR3 is built from 12 residues. The CDR3 nucleotides are TGTGCCAGCAGCCAAGAAAGGGGGACCCAGTACTTC. This translates into CASSQERGTQYF.

In its sample, this clone was seen a few times. The CDR3 reads CASSFRQDGYTF. As DNA, the CDR3 is TGTGCCAGCAGCTTCAGACAGGATGGCTACACCTTC. This sequence joins TRBV7-9 and TRBJ1-2, with TRBD1 as a possible D gene (6 bases). Trimming took 3 bases from V and 6 from J, leaving 8 bases between them. The germline CDR1 and CDR2 sequences are SEHNR and FQNEAQ (reference sequence). This CDR3 region has 12 residues.

The V call is TRBV11-3, the J call TRBJ1-1, with D possibly TRBD1 on 6 matching bases. V dropped 3 bases and J dropped 6 bases, with 11 bases sitting between them. CDR1 and CDR2 from the germline V gene are SGHNT and YENEEA. The CDR3 is made up of 13 amino acids. In nucleotides, the CDR3 is TGTGCCAGCAGCTTTTCAGGGGAAGCTGAAGCTTTCTTT. Its protein is CASSFSGEAEAFF.

The chain carries TRBV11-2 and TRBJ2-5; maybe TRBD2 (6 bases). Trimming left V 1 base short and J 2 bases short, with 11 bases between. The CDR3 sequence is 15 residues long. In germline, CDR1 is SGHAT, CDR2 FQNNGV. The CDR3 DNA sequence: TGTGCCAGCAGCTTAGCGGCCGCGGGACAAGAGACCCAGTACTTC. It encodes CASSLAAAGQETQYF.

This clone turned up a few times. The V and J genes are TRBV7-9 and TRBJ2-7, with 9 bases fitting TRBD1. CDR1 and CDR2 from the germline V gene are SEHNR and FQNEAQ (reference sequence). V shed 5 bases, J shed 5 bases, and the junction held 10 bases outside the gene matches. CDR3 size: 15 residues. In DNA, the CDR3 is TGTGCCAGCAGCCCCCCGGGACAGGGTTTAAACGAGCAGTACTTC. Translating gives CASSPPGQGLNEQYF.

The V and J genes are TRBV11-3 and TRBJ2-1; 12 nucleotides match TRBD2. V trimming: 1 base; J trimming: 7 bases; junction bases outside the gene matches: 2. This CDR3 spans 15 amino acids. CDR1 and CDR2 (germline): SGHNT, YENEEA. CDR3: CASSLGGLAGNEQFF. The DNA for the CDR3 is TGTGCCAGCAGCTTAGGAGGACTAGCGGGGAATGAGCAGTTCTTC.